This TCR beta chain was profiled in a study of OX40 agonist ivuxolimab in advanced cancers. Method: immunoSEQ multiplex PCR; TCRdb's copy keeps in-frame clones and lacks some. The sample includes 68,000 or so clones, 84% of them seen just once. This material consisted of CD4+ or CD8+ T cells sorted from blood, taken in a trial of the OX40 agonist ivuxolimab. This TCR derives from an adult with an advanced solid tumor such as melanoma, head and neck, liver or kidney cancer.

The DNA of the CDR3 is TGTGCCAGCTCCCTTGAAGGGGCCCTGAACACTGAAGCTTTCTTT. Its translation: CASSLEGALNTEAFF. The chain joins TRBV18 to TRBJ1-1, with a weak D call TRBD1 (5 bases). This CDR3 is built from 15 residues. From germline, CDR1 is KGHSH and CDR2 LQKENI. Deletions cut 6 bases from V and 0 bases from J, with 14 bases between.